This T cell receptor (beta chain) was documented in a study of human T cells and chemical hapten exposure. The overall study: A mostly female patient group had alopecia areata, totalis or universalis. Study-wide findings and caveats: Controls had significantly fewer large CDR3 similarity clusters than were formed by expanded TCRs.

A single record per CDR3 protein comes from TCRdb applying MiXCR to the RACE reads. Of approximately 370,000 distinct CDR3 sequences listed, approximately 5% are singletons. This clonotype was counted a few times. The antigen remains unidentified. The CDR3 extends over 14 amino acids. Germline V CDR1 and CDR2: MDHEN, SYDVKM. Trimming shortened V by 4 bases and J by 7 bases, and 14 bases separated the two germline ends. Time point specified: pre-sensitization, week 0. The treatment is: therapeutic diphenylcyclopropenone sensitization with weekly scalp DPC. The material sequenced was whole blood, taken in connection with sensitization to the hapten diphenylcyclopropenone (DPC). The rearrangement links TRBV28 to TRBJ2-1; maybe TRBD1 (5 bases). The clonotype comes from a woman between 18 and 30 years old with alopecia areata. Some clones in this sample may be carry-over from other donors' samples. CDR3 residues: CASSYGQGTNEQFF. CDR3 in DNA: TGTGCCAGCAGTTATGGGCAGGGAACTAATGAGCAGTTCTTC. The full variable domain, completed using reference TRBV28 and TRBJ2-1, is DVKVTQSSRYLVKRTGEKVFLECVQDMDHENMFWYRQDPGLGLRLIYFSYDVKMKEKGDIPEGYSVSREKKERFSLILESASTNQTSMYLCASSYGQGTNEQFFGPGTRLTVL.